What follows is one T cell receptor beta chain and its context. Its target is unknown. Preparation of the TCRbeta library involved a method that used unique molecular identifiers. TCRdb ran MiXCR on the PCR reads and lists one entry per CDR3 protein. Altogether about 540,000 distinct CDR3 sequences are present, roughly a quarter being singletons, with the ten largest covering approximately 39%. This entry is derived from a study of T-cell reconstitution after alpha-beta-depleted transplantation in children. Study outcomes and limitations: T-cell counts and diversity at one year post-transplant came mainly from newly produced T cells. At around two months after transplant, the alpha-beta T cells were reportedly derived from several hundred expanded clones that came from non-depleted graft cells. Some patients showed high day-60 TCRbeta diversity, which derived from surviving recipient T cells and thymic progenitors.

Germline V gene sequence: CDR1 SGHTA, CDR2 FQGNSA. Trimming shortened V by 5 bases and J by 5 bases, and 19 bases separated the two germline ends. This CDR3 contains 15 residues. J is TRBJ2-7 and V is TRBV7-2, with D perhaps matching TRBD2 (7 bases). The sequence came from a boy in the first two years of life with Wiskott-Aldrich syndrome, due to receive a stem cell transplant. The starting material was PBMCs, obtained before TCRalphabeta/CD19-depleted stem cell transplant. CDR3 region: CASSLDNPGGHEQYF. The CDR3 DNA sequence: TGTGCCAGCAGCCTCGATAACCCGGGGGGCCACGAGCAGTACTTC.